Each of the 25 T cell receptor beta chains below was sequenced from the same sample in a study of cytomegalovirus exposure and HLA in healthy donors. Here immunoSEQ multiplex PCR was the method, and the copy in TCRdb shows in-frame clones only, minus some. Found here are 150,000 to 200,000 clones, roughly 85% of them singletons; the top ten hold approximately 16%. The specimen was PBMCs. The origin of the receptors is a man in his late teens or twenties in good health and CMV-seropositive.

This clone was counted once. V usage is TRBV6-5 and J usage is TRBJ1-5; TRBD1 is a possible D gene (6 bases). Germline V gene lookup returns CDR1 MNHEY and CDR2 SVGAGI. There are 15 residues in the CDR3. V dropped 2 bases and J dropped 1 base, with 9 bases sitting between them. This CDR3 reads CASSYGGGSNQPQHF. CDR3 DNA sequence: TGTGCCAGCAGTTACGGGGGCGGGAGCAATCAGCCCCAGCATTTT.

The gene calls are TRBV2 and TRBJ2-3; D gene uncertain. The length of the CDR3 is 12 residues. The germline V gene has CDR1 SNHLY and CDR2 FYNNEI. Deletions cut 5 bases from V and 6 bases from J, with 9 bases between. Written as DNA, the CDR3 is TGTGCCAGCAGTCGAGGCGCGGATACGCAGTATTTT. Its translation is CASSRGADTQYF.

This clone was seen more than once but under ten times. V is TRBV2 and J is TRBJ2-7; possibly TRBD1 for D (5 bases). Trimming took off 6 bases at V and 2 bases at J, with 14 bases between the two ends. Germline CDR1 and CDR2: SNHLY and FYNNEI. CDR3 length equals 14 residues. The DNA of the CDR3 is TGTGCCAGCAGATCCAGGGTATTAACCTACGAGCAGTACTTC. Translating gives CASRSRVLTYEQYF.

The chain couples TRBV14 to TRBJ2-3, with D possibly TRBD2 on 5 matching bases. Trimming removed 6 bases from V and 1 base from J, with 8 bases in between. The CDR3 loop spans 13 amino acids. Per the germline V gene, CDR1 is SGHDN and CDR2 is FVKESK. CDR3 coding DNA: TGTGCCAGCAGGAGGGTGGGCACAGATACGCAGTATTTT. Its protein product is CASRRVGTDTQYF.

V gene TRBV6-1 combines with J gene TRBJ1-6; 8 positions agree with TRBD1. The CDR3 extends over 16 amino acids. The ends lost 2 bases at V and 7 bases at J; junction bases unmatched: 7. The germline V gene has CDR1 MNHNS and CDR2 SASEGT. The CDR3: CASSEPMTGVNSPLHF. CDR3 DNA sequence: TGTGCCAGCAGTGAACCTATGACAGGGGTAAATTCACCCCTCCACTTT.

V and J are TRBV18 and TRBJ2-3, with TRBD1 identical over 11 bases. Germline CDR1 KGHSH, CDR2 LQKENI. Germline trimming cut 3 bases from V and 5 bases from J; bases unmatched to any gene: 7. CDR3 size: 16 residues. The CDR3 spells CASSPRPGQGEDTQYF. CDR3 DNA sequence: TGTGCCAGCTCACCCCGTCCGGGACAGGGGGAAGATACGCAGTATTTT.

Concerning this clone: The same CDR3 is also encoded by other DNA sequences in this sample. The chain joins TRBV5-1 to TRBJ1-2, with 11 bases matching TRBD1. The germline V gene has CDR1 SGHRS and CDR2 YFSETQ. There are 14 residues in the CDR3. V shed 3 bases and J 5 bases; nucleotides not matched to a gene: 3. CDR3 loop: CASSSGTGGYGYTF. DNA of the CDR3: TGCGCCAGCAGCTCCGGGACAGGGGGTTATGGCTACACCTTC.

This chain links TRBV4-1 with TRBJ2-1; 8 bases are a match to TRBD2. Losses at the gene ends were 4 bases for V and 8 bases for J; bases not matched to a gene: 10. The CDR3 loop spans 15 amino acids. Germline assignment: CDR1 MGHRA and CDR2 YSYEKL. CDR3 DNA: TGCGCCAGCAGCCGCAATACGGGGGGGGTCTATGAGCAGTTCTTC. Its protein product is CASSRNTGGVYEQFF.

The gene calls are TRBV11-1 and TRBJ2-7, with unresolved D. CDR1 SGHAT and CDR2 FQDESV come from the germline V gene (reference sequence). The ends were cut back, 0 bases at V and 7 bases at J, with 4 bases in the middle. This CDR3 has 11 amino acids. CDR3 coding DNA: TGTGCCAGCAGCTTAGCGAGGGAGCAGTACTTC. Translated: CASSLAREQYF.

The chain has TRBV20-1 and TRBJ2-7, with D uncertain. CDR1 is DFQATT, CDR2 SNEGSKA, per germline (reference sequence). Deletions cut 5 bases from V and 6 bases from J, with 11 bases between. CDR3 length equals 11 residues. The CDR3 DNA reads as TGCAGTGCTGAGGCATCGGGCGAGCAGTACTTC. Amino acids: CSAEASGEQYF.

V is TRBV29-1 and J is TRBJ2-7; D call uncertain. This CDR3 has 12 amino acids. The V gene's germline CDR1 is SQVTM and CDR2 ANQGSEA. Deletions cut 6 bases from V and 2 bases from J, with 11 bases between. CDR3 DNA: TGCAGCGTGTGGGTGGGCGCCTACGAGCAGTACTTC. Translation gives CSVWVGAYEQYF.

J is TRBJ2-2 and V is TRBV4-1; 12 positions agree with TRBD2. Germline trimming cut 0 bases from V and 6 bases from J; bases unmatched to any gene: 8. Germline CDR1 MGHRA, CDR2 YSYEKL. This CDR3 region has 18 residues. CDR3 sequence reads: CASSQEGLAGGPAGELFF. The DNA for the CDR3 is TGCGCCAGCAGCCAAGAAGGCCTAGCGGGGGGGCCCGCCGGGGAGCTGTTTTTT.

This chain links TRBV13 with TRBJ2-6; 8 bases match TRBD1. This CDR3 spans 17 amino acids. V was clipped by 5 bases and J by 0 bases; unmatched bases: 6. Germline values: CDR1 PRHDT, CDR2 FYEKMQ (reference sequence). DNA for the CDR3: TGTGCCAGCAGCGTTACAGGGGGTAGCTCTGGGGCCAACGTCCTGACTTTC. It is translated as CASSVTGGSSGANVLTF.

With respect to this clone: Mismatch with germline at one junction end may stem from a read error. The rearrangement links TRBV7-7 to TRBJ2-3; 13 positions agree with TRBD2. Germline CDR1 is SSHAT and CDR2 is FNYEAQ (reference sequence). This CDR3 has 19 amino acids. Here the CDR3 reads CASSRGTSGASISTDTQYF. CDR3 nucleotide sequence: TGTGCTAGCAGCCGCGGGACTAGCGGGGCCTCTATTAGCACAGATACGCAGTATTTT.

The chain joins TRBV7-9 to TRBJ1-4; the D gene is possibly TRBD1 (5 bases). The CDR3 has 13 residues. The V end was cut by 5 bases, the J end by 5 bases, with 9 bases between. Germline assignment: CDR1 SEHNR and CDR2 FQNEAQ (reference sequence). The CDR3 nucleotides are TGTGCCAGCAGCGACGGGGGGAATGAAAAACTGTTTTTT. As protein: CASSDGGNEKLFF. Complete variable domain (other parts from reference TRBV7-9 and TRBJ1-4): DTGVSQNPRHKITKRGQNVTFRCDPISEHNRLYWYRQTLGQGPEFLTYFQNEAQLEKSRLLSDRFSAERPKGSFSTLEIQRTEQGDSAMYLCASSDGGNEKLFFGSGTQLSVL.

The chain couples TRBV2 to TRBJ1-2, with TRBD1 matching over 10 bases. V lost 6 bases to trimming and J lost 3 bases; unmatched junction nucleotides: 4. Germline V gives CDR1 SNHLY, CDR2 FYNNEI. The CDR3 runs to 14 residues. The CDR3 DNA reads TGTGCCAGCAGAACCGGGACAGGGGACTATGGCTACACCTTC. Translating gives CASRTGTGDYGYTF.

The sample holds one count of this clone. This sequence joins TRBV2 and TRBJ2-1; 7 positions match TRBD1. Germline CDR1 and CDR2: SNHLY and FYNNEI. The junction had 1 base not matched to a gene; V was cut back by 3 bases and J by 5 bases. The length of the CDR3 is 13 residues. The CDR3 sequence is CASSDQGDNEQFF. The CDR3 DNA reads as TGTGCCAGCAGTGATCAGGGGGACAATGAGCAGTTCTTC.

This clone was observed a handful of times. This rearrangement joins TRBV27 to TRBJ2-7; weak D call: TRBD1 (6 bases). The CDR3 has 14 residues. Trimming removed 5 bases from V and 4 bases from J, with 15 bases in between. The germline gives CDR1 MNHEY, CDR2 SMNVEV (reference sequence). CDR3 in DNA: TGTGCCAGCAGTGATCGGGACACCTTATACGAGCAGTACTTC. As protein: CASSDRDTLYEQYF.

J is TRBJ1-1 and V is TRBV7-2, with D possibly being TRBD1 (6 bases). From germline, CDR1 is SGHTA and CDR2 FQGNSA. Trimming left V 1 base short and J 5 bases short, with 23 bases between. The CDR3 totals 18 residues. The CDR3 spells CASSLVPRGGSYRTEAFF. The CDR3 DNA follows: TGTGCCAGCAGCTTAGTCCCCAGGGGCGGGAGCTATCGGACTGAAGCTTTCTTT.

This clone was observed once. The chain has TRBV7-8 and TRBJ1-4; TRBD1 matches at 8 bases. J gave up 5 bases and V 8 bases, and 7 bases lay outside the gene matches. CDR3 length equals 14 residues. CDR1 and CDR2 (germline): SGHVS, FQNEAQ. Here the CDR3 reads CASASGTGNEKLFF. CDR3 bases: TGTGCCAGCGCCTCCGGGACAGGAAATGAAAAACTGTTTTTT.

CDR3 loop: CASSPGLAKDTQYF. CDR3 nucleotides: TGTGCCAGCAGTCCCGGACTAGCCAAAGATACGCAGTATTTT. The V call is TRBV7-3, the J call TRBJ2-3, with 8 bases matching TRBD2. Trimming took 6 bases from V and 5 from J; bases not matched to a gene: 7. Germline V gene sequence: CDR1 SGHTA, CDR2 FQGTGA. The length of the CDR3 is 14 residues.

This CDR3 reads CASHLEGRGAATQYF. CDR3 in DNA: TGTGCCAGCCACCTTGAAGGACGGGGGGCGGCGACCCAGTACTTC. The genes are TRBV2 and TRBJ2-5; a weak D match, TRBD2 (7 bases). CDR1 is SNHLY and CDR2 is FYNNEI in the germline V gene. V was shortened by 8 bases and J by 7 bases, with 23 bases between the two germline ends. This CDR3 contains 15 residues.

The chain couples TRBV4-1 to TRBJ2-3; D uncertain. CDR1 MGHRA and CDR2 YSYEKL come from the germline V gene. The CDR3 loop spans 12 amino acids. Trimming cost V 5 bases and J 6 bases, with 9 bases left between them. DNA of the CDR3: TGCGCCAGCAGCTATATTCAGGATACGCAGTATTTT. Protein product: CASSYIQDTQYF.

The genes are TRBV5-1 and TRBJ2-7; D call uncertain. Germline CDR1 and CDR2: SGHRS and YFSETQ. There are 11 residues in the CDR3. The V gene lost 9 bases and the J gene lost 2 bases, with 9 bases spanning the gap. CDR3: CATLVPYEQYF. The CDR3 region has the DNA TGCGCCACCCTTGTCCCCTACGAGCAGTACTTC. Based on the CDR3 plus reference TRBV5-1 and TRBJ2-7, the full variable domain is KAGVTQTPRYLIKTRGQQVTLSCSPISGHRSVSWYQQTPGQGLQFLFEYFSETQRNKGNFPGRFSGRQFSNSRSEMNVSTLELGDSALYLCATLVPYEQYFGPGTRLTVT.

The chain's CDR3 is CASSPGQGANYGYTF. For the CDR3, the DNA is TGTGCCAGCAGCCCGGGACAGGGGGCTAACTATGGCTACACCTTC. The chain combines TRBV5-4 with TRBJ1-2, with TRBD1 matching 11 bases. Losses at the gene ends were 4 bases for V and 0 bases for J; bases not matched to a gene: 2. The CDR3 covers 15 residues. In germline, CDR1 is SGHNT, CDR2 YYREEE (reference sequence).